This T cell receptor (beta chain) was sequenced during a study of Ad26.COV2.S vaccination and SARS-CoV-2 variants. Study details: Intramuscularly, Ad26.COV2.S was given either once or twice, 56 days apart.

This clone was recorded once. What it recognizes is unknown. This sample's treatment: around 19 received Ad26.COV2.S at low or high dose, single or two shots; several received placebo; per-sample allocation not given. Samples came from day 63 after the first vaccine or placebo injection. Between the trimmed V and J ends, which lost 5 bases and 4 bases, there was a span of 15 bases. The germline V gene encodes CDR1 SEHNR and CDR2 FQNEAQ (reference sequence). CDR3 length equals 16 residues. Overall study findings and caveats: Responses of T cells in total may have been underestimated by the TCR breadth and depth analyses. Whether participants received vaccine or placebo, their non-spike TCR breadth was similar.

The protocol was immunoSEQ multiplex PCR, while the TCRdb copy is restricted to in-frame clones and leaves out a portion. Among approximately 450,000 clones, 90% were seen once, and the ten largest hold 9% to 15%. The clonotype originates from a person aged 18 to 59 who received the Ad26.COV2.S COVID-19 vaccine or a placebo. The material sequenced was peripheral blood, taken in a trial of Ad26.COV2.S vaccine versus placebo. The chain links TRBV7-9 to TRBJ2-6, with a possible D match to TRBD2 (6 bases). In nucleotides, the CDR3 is TGTGCCAGCAGCGCCGTCGCGGGGTCGGGGGCCAACGTCCTGACTTTC. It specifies CASSAVAGSGANVLTF. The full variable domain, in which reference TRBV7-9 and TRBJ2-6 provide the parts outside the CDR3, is DTGVSQNPRHKITKRGQNVTFRCDPISEHNRLYWYRQTLGQGPEFLTYFQNEAQLEKSRLLSDRFSAERPKGSFSTLEIQRTEQGDSAMYLCASSAVAGSGANVLTFGAGSRLTVL.